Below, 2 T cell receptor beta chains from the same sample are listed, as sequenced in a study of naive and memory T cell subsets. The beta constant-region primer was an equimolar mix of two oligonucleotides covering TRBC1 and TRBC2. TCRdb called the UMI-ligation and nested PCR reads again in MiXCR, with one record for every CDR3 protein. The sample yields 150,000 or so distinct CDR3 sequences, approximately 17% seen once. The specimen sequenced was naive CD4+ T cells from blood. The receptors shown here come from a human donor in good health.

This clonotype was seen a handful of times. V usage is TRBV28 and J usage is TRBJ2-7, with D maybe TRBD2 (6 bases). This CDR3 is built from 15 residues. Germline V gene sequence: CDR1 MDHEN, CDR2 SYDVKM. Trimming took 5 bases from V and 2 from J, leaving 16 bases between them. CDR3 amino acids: CASSRPGGMAYEQYF. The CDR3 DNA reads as TGTGCCAGCAGTCGCCCCGGCGGGATGGCCTACGAGCAGTACTTC.

The CDR3 loop is CASSVRQGANTGELFF. The CDR3 DNA reads as TGTGCCAGCAGTGTTCGACAGGGGGCAAACACCGGGGAGCTGTTTTTT. This chain joins TRBV12-3 or TRBV12-4 and TRBJ2-2, with 10 bases aligning to TRBD1. CDR3 size: 16 residues. Unmatched junction bases numbered 5, after V lost 5 bases and J lost 2 bases.